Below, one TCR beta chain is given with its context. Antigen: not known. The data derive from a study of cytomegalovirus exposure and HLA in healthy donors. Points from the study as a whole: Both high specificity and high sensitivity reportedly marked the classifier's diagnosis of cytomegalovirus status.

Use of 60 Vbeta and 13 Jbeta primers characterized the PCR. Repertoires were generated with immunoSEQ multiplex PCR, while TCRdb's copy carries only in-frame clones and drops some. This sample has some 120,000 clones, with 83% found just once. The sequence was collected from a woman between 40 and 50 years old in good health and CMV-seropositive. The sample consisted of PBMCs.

The CDR3 is CSVAKQGAAGANVLTF. In nucleotides, the CDR3 is TGCAGCGTTGCAAAGCAGGGGGCTGCCGGGGCCAACGTCCTGACTTTC. This chain links TRBV29-1 with TRBJ2-6; 8 bases are a match to TRBD1. The CDR3 spans 16 residues. The V gene's germline CDR1 is SQVTM and CDR2 ANQGSEA. V dropped 4 bases and J dropped 4; count of bases not matched to a gene: 9.